Presented here are 24 T cell receptor beta chains from one specimen sequenced in a study of beta chain features in type 1 diabetes. cDNA synthesis used the whole RNA isolate, giving expressed TCRB sequences. Generated by immunoSEQ multiplex PCR, the TCRdb table keeps only in-frame clones and is missing some. The sample includes some 400,000 clones, more than 13% of them seen just once. The sample comprised naive CD4+ T cells from blood. The receptor set was obtained from a woman in her late teens or twenties in good health.

The V gene is TRBV9, the J gene TRBJ2-7, with D possibly TRBD1 on 6 matching bases. The CDR3 has 15 residues. Germline V lookup: CDR1 SGDLS, CDR2 YYNGEE. Trimming stripped 0 bases from V and 2 bases from J, with 12 bases between. The CDR3, as DNA: TGTGCCAGCAGCGTAGACCCGGGACAAACCTACGAGCAGTACTTC. This codes for CASSVDPGQTYEQYF.

Notes on this clone: The same CDR3 can be traced to other DNA sequences in this sample. The J gene is TRBJ2-1, the V gene TRBV20-1; D perhaps matches TRBD2 (5 bases). V was pared by 6 bases and J by 7 bases, with 10 bases between. This CDR3 contains 11 residues. CDR1 is DFQATT and CDR2 is SNEGSKA in the germline V gene (reference sequence). CDR3 protein: CSASRGNEQFF. The CDR3 bases are TGCAGTGCCTCTAGAGGGAATGAGCAGTTCTTC.

This clone turned up a few times. The chain links TRBV29-1 to TRBJ2-7; 8 bases map to TRBD1. This CDR3 comprises 15 residues. J gave up 7 bases and V 3 bases, and 14 bases lay outside the gene matches. From germline, CDR1 is SQVTM and CDR2 ANQGSEA. The CDR3, as DNA: TGCAGCGTTGAGCTGCCAGGCAGGGGGCTTGCGGAGCAGTACTTC. Residues: CSVELPGRGLAEQYF.

In DNA form, the CDR3 reads TGTGCCAGCAGCTTACCCCGAACAGGGGGAAGATATGGCTACACCTTC. This codes for CASSLPRTGGRYGYTF. This chain uses TRBV7-2 with TRBJ1-2, with 8 nucleotides matching TRBD1. This CDR3 is 16 amino acids long. Germline CDR1 SGHTA, CDR2 FQGNSA. With 2 bases clipped from V and 5 bases from J, the junction kept 10 bases outside the gene matches.

J is TRBJ2-6 and V is TRBV4-1; D possibly corresponds to TRBD1 (7 bases). V was clipped by 5 bases and J by 0 bases, with 17 bases between them. This CDR3 is 18 amino acids long. Germline loops: CDR1 MGHRA, CDR2 YSYEKL. Here the CDR3 reads CASSERAGGSSGANVLTF. For the CDR3, the DNA is TGCGCCAGCAGCGAACGGGCAGGGGGGTCCTCTGGGGCCAACGTCCTGACTTTC.

The chain is built from TRBV28 and TRBJ2-5; weak D call: TRBD2 (6 bases). Germline V gene lookup returns CDR1 MDHEN and CDR2 SYDVKM. CDR3 length: 12 amino acids. Trimming stripped 8 bases from V and 7 bases from J, with 14 bases between. CDR3: CASGTPQGTQYF. As DNA, the CDR3 is TGTGCCAGCGGGACTCCCCAGGGGACCCAGTACTTC.

The V call is TRBV5-1, the J call TRBJ1-3; TRBD1 might be the D (6 bases). Germline CDR1 is SGHRS and CDR2 is YFSETQ. The V and J ends lost 1 base and 6 bases respectively, with 11 bases between them. This CDR3 comprises 14 residues. The CDR3 nucleotides read TGCGCCAGCAGCTTGTTGGGACAAGAAAACACCATATATTTT. Translated, it gives CASSLLGQENTIYF.

The rearrangement uses TRBV29-1 and TRBJ2-7; 8 bases line up with TRBD2. CDR1 and CDR2 from the germline V gene are SQVTM and ANQGSEA. This CDR3 has 13 residues. V lost 5 bases, J lost 6 bases, and 9 bases stayed unmatched. Here the CDR3 DNA reads TGCAGCGTTCAACCGGGAGGGGGGGTCGAGCAGTACTTC. Translating gives CSVQPGGGVEQYF.

This clone was seen more than once but under ten times. V gene TRBV7-2 combines with J gene TRBJ1-5, with 10 bases matching TRBD1. The germline V gene encodes CDR1 SGHTA and CDR2 FQGNSA. CDR3 length: 17 residues. The V segment lost 1 base and the J segment 4 bases; nucleotides outside the gene matches: 7. The CDR3 DNA reads as TGTGCCAGCAGCTTAGTTACGGGGACAGGGGCAAATCAGCCCCAGCATTTT. Encoded protein: CASSLVTGTGANQPQHF.

This clone was observed a few times. The chain carries TRBV5-1 and TRBJ2-7, with 8 positions matching TRBD2. The ends lost 2 bases at V and 3 bases at J; junction bases unmatched: 4. There are 14 residues in the CDR3. In germline, CDR1 is SGHRS, CDR2 YFSETQ. The CDR3 nucleotides are TGCGCCAGCAGCTTCGGTCTAGCGGGCTACGAGCAGTACTTC. It encodes CASSFGLAGYEQYF.

A few counts support this clone. J is TRBJ2-7 and V is TRBV29-1; TRBD1 aligns across 7 bases. This CDR3 has 15 amino acids. From germline, CDR1 is SQVTM and CDR2 ANQGSEA. Trimming removed 0 bases from V and 6 bases from J; junction bases left unmatched: 11. In nucleotides, the CDR3 is TGCAGCGTTGAAGACAGGTGGCAGGGGGTCGGCGAGCAGTACTTC. Protein: CSVEDRWQGVGEQYF.

The V and J genes are TRBV30 and TRBJ1-2, with D tentatively TRBD1 (5 bases). The germline gives CDR1 GTSNPN, CDR2 SVGIG (reference sequence). V lost 4 bases to trimming and J lost 6 bases, with 9 bases between them. The CDR3 is 11 amino acids. DNA of the CDR3: TGTGCCTGGAATGTCAGGGATGGCTACACCTTC. It yields the protein CAWNVRDGYTF.

V and J are TRBV7-9 and TRBJ2-7, with TRBD2 matching 9 bases. J gave up 3 bases and V 5 bases, and 8 bases lay outside the gene matches. Germline CDR1 and CDR2: SEHNR and FQNEAQ (reference sequence). The CDR3 extends over 15 amino acids. The CDR3 reads CASSASEAGGYEQYF. CDR3 bases: TGTGCCAGCAGCGCGTCGGAAGCGGGAGGCTACGAGCAGTACTTC.

This clone was observed a handful of times. V is TRBV30 and J is TRBJ2-1; the match to TRBD2 covers 7 bases. The ends lost 0 bases at V and 5 bases at J; junction bases unmatched: 4. CDR1 GTSNPN and CDR2 SVGIG come from the germline V gene (reference sequence). This CDR3 region has 14 residues. This chain's CDR3 is CAWSVDGGNNEQFF. As DNA, the CDR3 is TGTGCCTGGAGTGTAGACGGGGGGAACAATGAGCAGTTCTTC.

As for this clone: Other DNA sequences from this sample encode an identical CDR3 as well. The chain links TRBV6-5 to TRBJ1-2; a possible D gene is TRBD1 (6 bases). From germline, CDR1 is MNHEY and CDR2 SVGAGI. The CDR3 totals 13 residues. The V gene lost 5 bases and the J gene lost 2 bases, with 9 bases spanning the gap. CDR3 residues: CASSPDRNYGYTF. For the CDR3, the DNA is TGTGCCAGCAGTCCCGACAGGAACTATGGCTACACCTTC.

V is TRBV7-2 and J is TRBJ1-5; D gene ambiguous. V gave up 2 bases and J gave up 7 bases, with 12 bases separating them. Germline CDR1 and CDR2: SGHTA and FQGNSA. The CDR3 length is 14 residues. The CDR3 nucleotides read TGTGCCAGCAGCTTAACGGTTTCCCGGCAGCCCCAGCATTTT. It translates to CASSLTVSRQPQHF.

This clone was observed a few times. This rearrangement joins TRBV5-4 to TRBJ1-5; the D is unclear. V lost 1 base and J 3 bases, leaving 5 bases between the germline ends. Germline values: CDR1 SGHNT, CDR2 YYREEE (reference sequence). The CDR3 consists of 13 residues. Here the CDR3 reads CASSLSYNQPQHF. The DNA of the CDR3 is TGTGCCAGCAGCTTGTCCTACAATCAGCCCCAGCATTTT.

This chain links TRBV7-2 with TRBJ2-2; weak D call: TRBD2 (6 bases). Germline values: CDR1 SGHTA, CDR2 FQGNSA. This CDR3 comprises 16 residues. Trimming removed 0 bases from V and 0 bases from J, with 8 bases in between. CDR3 nucleotides: TGTGCCAGCAGCTTAGCTAGCGGACCGAACACCGGGGAGCTGTTTTTT. Its translation: CASSLASGPNTGELFF.

The genes are TRBV7-9 and TRBJ2-3; 10 bases fit TRBD1. Germline assignment: CDR1 SEHNR and CDR2 FQNEAQ (reference sequence). Trimming removed 4 bases from V and 2 bases from J; junction bases left unmatched: 3. CDR3 size: 15 residues. As DNA, the CDR3 is TGTGCCAGCAGCTCCGGGACAGGGGTCACAGATACGCAGTATTTT. Protein: CASSSGTGVTDTQYF.

V and J are TRBV10-3 and TRBJ2-3; 9 positions agree with TRBD1. Germline trimming cut 6 bases from V and 5 bases from J; bases unmatched to any gene: 0. CDR3 length equals 12 residues. Germline V CDR1 and CDR2: ENHRY, SYGVKD. The CDR3 sequence is CAIRGQGDTQYF. The CDR3 coding sequence is TGTGCCATCAGGGGACAGGGAGATACGCAGTATTTT.

The rearrangement uses TRBV7-9 and TRBJ2-3; D is unresolved. The CDR3 sequence is 15 residues long. In germline, CDR1 is SEHNR, CDR2 FQNEAQ (reference sequence). V was shortened by 4 bases and J by 0 bases, with 11 bases between the two germline ends. The CDR3 DNA is TGTGCCAGCAGCTCCTATAGCTGGAGCACAGATACGCAGTATTTT. It encodes CASSSYSWSTDTQYF.

The gene calls are TRBV7-3 and TRBJ2-2; TRBD1 might be the D (6 bases). Deletions cut 1 base from V and 6 bases from J, with 15 bases between. CDR3 length: 16 residues. Germline V CDR1 and CDR2: SGHTA, FQGTGA. DNA of the CDR3: TGTGCCAGCAGCTTAAACGGCAGGGGCTCGCCCGGGGAGCTGTTTTTT. Its protein is CASSLNGRGSPGELFF.

This clone has more than one count but fewer than ten. The chain joins TRBV18 to TRBJ2-4; D is unclear. This CDR3 region has 13 residues. V was trimmed by 0 bases and J by 15 bases, leaving 15 bases between them. CDR1 and CDR2 from the germline V gene are KGHSH and LQKENI. CDR3 loop: CASSPPEPVRRYF. CDR3 DNA sequence: TGTGCCAGCTCACCACCCGAGCCCGTCCGGAGGTACTTC.

The chain is built from TRBV30 and TRBJ1-4, with D hard to call. The V end lost 5 bases, the J end lost 5 bases, and 9 bases lay between the germline ends. Germline V gene data show CDR1 as GTSNPN and CDR2 as SVGIG (reference sequence). The CDR3 sequence is 12 residues long. The CDR3: CAWGPLNEKLFF. The CDR3 DNA follows: TGTGCCTGGGGTCCACTGAATGAAAAACTGTTTTTT.